These 25 T cell receptor beta chains were all obtained from the same sample, sequenced in a study of tumor-infiltrating lymphocytes in primary liver carcinoma. It was unsorted whole blood that yielded blood RNA, and germline DNA was also extracted. A primer matching the constant region was used to make TCR beta cDNA from around 550 ng of total RNA. Researchers made the TCR beta libraries by running three nested multiplex PCR rounds with slightly modified ARM-PCR. The study ran its first two PCR rounds for nine to ten cycles each, using TRBV1-TRBV30 forward primers and a C-beta reverse primer. TCRdb fed the multiplex PCR reads into MiXCR, producing one record per CDR3 protein. This sample has about 320,000 distinct CDR3 sequences, with around 50% found just once. Sequenced sample: peripheral blood. Receptors originate from a woman in her 30s with primary liver carcinoma and hepatitis B virus infection.

This clonotype was recorded many times. The V call is TRBV12-3 or TRBV12-4, the J call TRBJ2-1; D gene uncertain. This CDR3 region has 15 residues. The ends were cut back, 6 bases at V and 3 bases at J, with 15 bases in the middle. Here the CDR3 reads CASSPQGAFYNEQFF. The CDR3 DNA follows: TGTGCCAGCAGCCCCCAAGGAGCTTTCTACAATGAGCAGTTCTTC.

Note on this clonotype: The final CDR3 position lacks the conserved phenylalanine or tryptophan, pointing to a likely read error. CDR3 nucleotides: TGCAGCGGGTCGACAGGGGACGGAGCAGAGACCCAGTACCTC. This encodes CSGSTGDGAETQYL. This rearrangement joins TRBV29-1 to TRBJ2-5; 8 bases align to TRBD1. The CDR3 contains 14 residues. CDR1 is SQVTM, CDR2 ANQGSEA, per germline. V was pared by 7 bases and J by 4 bases, with 11 bases of the junction left unmatched.

This clonotype has at least ten counts. This sequence joins TRBV6-5 and TRBJ1-6, with 10 bases aligning to TRBD1. The CDR3 length is 14 residues. V was pared by 6 bases and J by 9 bases, with 5 bases of the junction left unmatched. CDR1 and CDR2 from the germline V gene are MNHEY and SVGAGI. For the CDR3, the DNA is TGTGCCAGCAGAGCCGGGACAGGGGCTTCACCCCTCCACTTT. It is translated as CASRAGTGASPLHF.

The J gene is TRBJ1-5, the V gene TRBV7-9; D is unclear. The CDR3 covers 14 residues. The germline V and J ends were trimmed by 5 bases and 0 bases, with 8 bases remaining between them. Germline lookup yields CDR1 SEHNR and CDR2 FQNEAQ (reference sequence). CDR3 sequence (DNA): TGTGCCAGCAGCCGGGGAAATAGCAATCAGCCCCAGCATTTT. Amino acids: CASSRGNSNQPQHF.

This clonotype was detected only a few times. A much bigger clone sits one base away, suggesting this may be a read error. Because the CDR3 is missing its conserved closing phenylalanine or tryptophan, this is likely a read error. This chain joins TRBV29-1 and TRBJ2-1, with 8 bases aligning to TRBD1. V shed 4 bases, J shed 7 bases, and the junction held 9 bases outside the gene matches. Germline V lookup: CDR1 SQVTM, CDR2 ANQGSEA. CDR3 length: 14 amino acids. CDR3 sequence (DNA): TGCAGCGTTGCAGGGGGCTCCCAGGGGAATGAGCAGTTCTTA. Amino acid sequence: CSVAGGSQGNEQFL.

Remarks on this clonotype: A clone one base away is much larger, so this may be a read error. The chain uses TRBV6-5 and TRBJ2-3; D unresolved. Germline V gene sequence: CDR1 MNHEY, CDR2 SVGAGI. The CDR3 totals 13 residues. The CDR3 protein is CASTQRSTDTHYF. Here the CDR3 DNA reads TGTGCCAGCACCCAAAGAAGCACAGATACGCACTATTTT.

This clonotype was observed a few times. A read error may explain this, as a much larger clone is one base away. The CDR3 end shows no conserved phenylalanine or tryptophan, and so a read error is likely. The chain recombines TRBV12-3 or TRBV12-4 with TRBJ2-3; D remains unclear. V was cut by 4 bases and J by 3 bases, with 8 bases left in between. This CDR3 has 13 residues. CDR3 sequence: CASSSPATDTQYS. CDR3 in DNA: TGTGCCAGCAGTTCACCCGCGACAGATACGCAGTATTCT.

The genes are TRBV29-1 and TRBJ2-3; D is uncertain. Trimming took off 1 base at V and 6 bases at J, with 11 bases between the two ends. Germline CDR1 SQVTM, CDR2 ANQGSEA. This CDR3 is built from 13 residues. The CDR3 spells CSVEASHRDTQYF. The CDR3 coding sequence is TGCAGCGTTGAAGCATCCCATAGGGATACGCAGTATTTT.

This clonotype was seen at least ten times. This chain uses TRBV4-3 with TRBJ1-6; 9 bases are a match to TRBD1. The CDR3 runs 16 residues. Germline CDR1 is LGHNA and CDR2 is YSLEER. Trimming cost V 1 base and J 4 bases; bases outside gene matches: 2. The CDR3 here is CASSQAGTGYNSPLHF. The CDR3 nucleotides are TGCGCCAGCAGCCAAGCCGGGACAGGGTATAATTCACCCCTCCACTTT.

V usage is TRBV5-4 and J usage is TRBJ2-5; 10 bases are shared with TRBD2. The CDR3 extends over 16 amino acids. Germline lookup yields CDR1 SGHNT and CDR2 YYREEE (reference sequence). With V trimmed by 1 base and J by 4 bases, 7 bases remained unmatched. In nucleotides, the CDR3 is TGTGCCAGCAGCTTGACTAGCGGGACAGGAGGAGAGACCCAGTACTTC. Protein sequence: CASSLTSGTGGETQYF.

The chain recombines TRBV6-5 with TRBJ2-1, with 11 bases that match TRBD2. The CDR3 is made up of 17 amino acids. Germline CDR1 reads MNHEY; CDR2 reads SVGAGI. Germline trimming cut 5 bases from V and 6 bases from J; bases unmatched to any gene: 12. The DNA for the CDR3 is TGTGCCAGCAGTCACGGACCACTAGCGGGAGCGTCCAATGAGCAGTTCTTC. This encodes CASSHGPLAGASNEQFF.

This clonotype turned up a few times. The chain joins TRBV30 to TRBJ2-5; 8 bases line up with TRBD1. CDR3 length: 12 residues. The trim removed 4 bases at V and 5 bases at J, leaving 3 bases unmatched. Germline CDR1 GTSNPN, CDR2 SVGIG (reference sequence). CDR3 nucleotides: TGTGCCTGGACTCGGACAGGGGAGACCCAGTACTTC. Residues: CAWTRTGETQYF. The full variable domain, its missing parts supplied by reference TRBV30 and TRBJ2-5, is SQTIHQWPATLVQPVGSPLSLECTVEGTSNPNLYWYRQAAGRGLQLLFYSVGIGQISSEVPQNLSASRPQDRQFILSSKKLLLSDSGFYLCAWTRTGETQYFGPGTRLLVL.

The chain is built from TRBV10-1 and TRBJ2-1; tentatively, D is TRBD1 or TRBD2 (5 bases each). The V end lost 10 bases, the J end lost 8 bases, and 18 bases lay between the germline ends. Germline lookup yields CDR1 WNHNN and CDR2 SYGVQD (reference sequence). The CDR3 contains 13 residues. The CDR3 protein is CAIWGSPRDEQFF. CDR3 sequence (DNA): TGCGCCATCTGGGGGAGCCCCAGGGATGAGCAGTTCTTC.

There are many counts of this clonotype. This chain links TRBV11-2 with TRBJ2-1; the D gene is possibly TRBD2 (6 bases). Trimming shortened V by 1 base and J by 4 bases, and 8 bases separated the two germline ends. This CDR3 has 14 amino acids. Germline CDR1 reads SGHAT; CDR2 reads FQNNGV. The DNA of the CDR3 is TGTGCCAGCAGCTTAGCGGGAGCGTACAATGAGCAGTTCTTC. Its translation is CASSLAGAYNEQFF.

A few counts support this clonotype. The rearrangement joins TRBV4-1 to TRBJ2-5; D tentatively reads TRBD1 or TRBD2 (6 bases each). The CDR3 has 17 residues. Trimming left V 3 bases short and J 4 bases short, with 21 bases between. CDR1 and CDR2 from the germline V gene are MGHRA and YSYEKL. The CDR3 sequence: CASSHPWGAGLGETQYF. The DNA for the CDR3 is TGCGCCAGCAGCCACCCCTGGGGGGCAGGGTTAGGAGAGACCCAGTACTTC.

In the case of this clonotype: Since a much larger clone is just one base distant, this may be a read error. The rearrangement joins TRBV4-2 to TRBJ2-1; 10 nucleotides line up with TRBD2. With V trimmed by 0 bases and J by 3 bases, 5 bases remained unmatched. The CDR3 sequence is 17 residues long. Per the germline V gene, CDR1 is LGHNA and CDR2 is YNFKEQ. Here the CDR3 reads CASSQDPSGSFYNEQFF. In DNA form, the CDR3 reads TGTGCCAGCAGCCAAGACCCTAGCGGGAGCTTCTACAATGAGCAGTTCTTC.

The CDR3 sequence is CASRVPGNVGNSPLHF. CDR3 in DNA: TGTGCCAGCAGGGTTCCAGGGAACGTCGGTAATTCACCCCTCCACTTT. This chain uses TRBV28 with TRBJ1-6; weak D call: TRBD1 (5 bases). The CDR3 extends over 16 amino acids. Germline assignment: CDR1 MDHEN and CDR2 SYDVKM. V lost 6 bases and J 6 bases, leaving 18 bases between the germline ends.

This chain connects TRBV29-1 to TRBJ1-1, with TRBD1 identical over 8 bases. The CDR3 contains 13 residues. V dropped 6 bases and J dropped 1; count of bases not matched to a gene: 4. Germline lookup yields CDR1 SQVTM and CDR2 ANQGSEA. CDR3 DNA sequence: TGCAGCGTGGAGGGACAGGCGAACACTGAAGCTTTCTTT. Encoded protein: CSVEGQANTEAFF.

As concerns this clonotype: At one boundary the junction diverges from the germline segment, which might be a read error. The chain joins TRBV11-2 to TRBJ2-5; weak D call: TRBD2 (6 bases). Germline V CDR1 and CDR2: SGHAT, FQNNGV. CDR3 length: 15 residues. As DNA, the CDR3 is TGTGCCAGCGGAACGCGGGGCCAGTACCATGAGACCCAGTACTTC. Its translation is CASGTRGQYHETQYF.

This clonotype was observed many times. The chain recombines TRBV11-1 with TRBJ2-5; the D is unclear. This CDR3 spans 13 amino acids. Germline V lookup: CDR1 SGHAT, CDR2 FQDESV (reference sequence). Trimming stripped 5 bases from V and 4 bases from J, with 11 bases between. In DNA, the CDR3 is TGTGCCAGCAGCCAGCGACCGAGAGAGACCCAGTACTTC. Its translation is CASSQRPRETQYF.

This clonotype was detected many times. This rearrangement joins TRBV29-1 to TRBJ2-7; no clear D gene. Trimming took off 6 bases at V and 3 bases at J, with 12 bases between the two ends. The CDR3 runs to 12 residues. In germline, CDR1 is SQVTM, CDR2 ANQGSEA. The CDR3 here is CSVGQDSYEQYF. The CDR3 DNA is TGCAGCGTAGGCCAAGATAGCTACGAGCAGTACTTC.

Details on this clonotype: This may arise from a read error, as a much more abundant clone is one base away. V is TRBV11-3 and J is TRBJ1-2; D gene uncertain. From germline, CDR1 is SGHNT and CDR2 YENEEA. This CDR3 contains 14 residues. Trimming cost V 7 bases and J 0 bases, with 12 bases left between them. The CDR3: CASNLLASNYGYTF. CDR3 DNA sequence: TGTGCCAGCAACTTGTTGGCATCTAACTATGGCTACACCTTC.

Concerning this clonotype itself: As the CDR3 is not closed by the conserved phenylalanine or tryptophan, this likely results from a read error. It is unclear where the CDR3 begins or ends on the DNA, so no DNA is shown, and the CDR3 is as TCRdb lists it. The chain is built from TRBV29-1 and TRBJ2-3; the D segment call TRBD1 is taken from the table without a DNA check. The CDR3 comprises 12 residues, both ends counted. Germline CDR1 is SQVTM and CDR2 is ANQGSEA. The CDR3 loop is CALRGDTDTWYS.

The table lists this clonotype with a few counts. The chain employs TRBV4-1 and TRBJ2-1, with TRBD2 matching 11 bases. Germline loops: CDR1 MGHRA, CDR2 YSYEKL. CDR3 length: 17 residues. V gave up 0 bases and J gave up 12 bases; unmatched junction bases: 13. The DNA of the CDR3 is TGCGCCAGCAGCCAAGATCGGGTTAGCGGGAGGGCCCGCGGGCAGTTCTTC. Protein sequence: CASSQDRVSGRARGQFF.

This clonotype was detected a few times. This chain uses TRBV14 with TRBJ1-1, with D possibly matching TRBD1 (6 bases). Germline V CDR1 and CDR2: SGHDN, FVKESK. The CDR3 is made up of 13 amino acids. V was cut by 1 base and J by 6 bases, with 9 bases left in between. The CDR3 spells CASSQVQGSEAFF. DNA of the CDR3: TGTGCCAGCAGCCAAGTACAGGGTTCTGAAGCTTTCTTT.